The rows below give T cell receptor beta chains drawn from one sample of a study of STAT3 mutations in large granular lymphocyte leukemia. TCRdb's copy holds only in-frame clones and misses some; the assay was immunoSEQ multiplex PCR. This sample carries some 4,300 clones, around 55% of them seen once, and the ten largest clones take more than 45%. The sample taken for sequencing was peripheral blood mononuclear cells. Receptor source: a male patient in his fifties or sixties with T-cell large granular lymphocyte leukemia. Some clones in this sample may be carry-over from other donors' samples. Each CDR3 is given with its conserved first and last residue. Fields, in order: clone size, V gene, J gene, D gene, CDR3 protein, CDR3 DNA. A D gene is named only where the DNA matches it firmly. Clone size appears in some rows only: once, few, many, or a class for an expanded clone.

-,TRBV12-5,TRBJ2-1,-,CASAPSVIYNEQFF,TGTGCTAGTGCCCCTTCCGTTATCTACAATGAGCAGTTCTTC
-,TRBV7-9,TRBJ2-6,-,CASSLLLGSGANVLTF,TGTGCCAGCAGCTTACTACTGGGCTCTGGGGCCAACGTCCTGACTTTC
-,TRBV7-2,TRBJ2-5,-,CASSAGGRETQYF,TGTGCCAGCAGTGCTGGGGGCCGCGAGACCCAGTACTTC
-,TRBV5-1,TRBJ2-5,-,CASSLVRGGETQYF,TGCGCCAGCAGCTTGGTTAGGGGGGGGGAGACCCAGTACTTC
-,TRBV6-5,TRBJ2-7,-,CASSTRRGHYEQYF,TGTGCCAGCAGTACCCGTCGGGGCCATTACGAGCAGTACTTC
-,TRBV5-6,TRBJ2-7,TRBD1,CASSPGQGLLSSYEQYF,TGTGCCAGCAGCCCGGGACAGGGTCTCCTGAGCTCCTACGAGCAGTACTTC
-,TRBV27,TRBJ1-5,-,CASSLLGEHNQPQHF,TGTGCCAGCAGTTTATTGGGGGAACACAATCAGCCCCAGCATTTT
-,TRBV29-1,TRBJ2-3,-,CSAYGESDTQYF,TGCAGCGCCTATGGGGAGTCAGATACGCAGTATTTT
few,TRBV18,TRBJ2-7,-,CASPSPRARDSYEQYF,TGTGCCAGCCCGTCACCTCGGGCCAGGGACTCCTACGAGCAGTACTTC
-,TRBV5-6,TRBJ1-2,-,CASSFAGGYTF,TGTGCCAGCAGCTTTGCGGGAGGCTACACCTTC
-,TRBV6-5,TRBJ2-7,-,CASKKTGSYEQYF,TGTGCCAGCAAGAAGACAGGCTCCTACGAGCAGTACTTC
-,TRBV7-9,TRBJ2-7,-,CASSPRTGRHEQYF,TGTGCCAGCAGCCCCAGGACGGGCAGGCACGAGCAGTACTTC
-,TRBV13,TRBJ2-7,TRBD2,CASSRGLAGLYEQYF,TGTGCCAGCAGCAGAGGACTAGCGGGACTCTACGAGCAGTACTTC
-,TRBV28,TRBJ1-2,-,CASTGGHGYTF,TGTGCCAGCACTGGGGGGCATGGCTACACCTTC
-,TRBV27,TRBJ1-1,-,CASSLSGRDTEAFF,TGTGCCAGCAGTTTATCGGGTCGCGACACTGAAGCTTTCTTT
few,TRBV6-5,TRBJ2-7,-,CASSYQPGGGYEQYF,TGTGCCAGCAGTTACCAGCCGGGTGGCGGGTACGAGCAGTACTTC
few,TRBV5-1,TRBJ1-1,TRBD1,CASSLRQGEAFF,TGCGCCAGCAGCCTCAGACAGGGTGAAGCTTTCTTT
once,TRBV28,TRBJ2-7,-,CASSLSARGYEQYF,TGTGCCAGCAGTTTATCCGCACGGGGCTACGAGCAGTACTTC
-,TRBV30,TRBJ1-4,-,CAWSVQEGSLFF,TGTGCCTGGAGTGTACAAGAAGGTTCACTGTTTTTT
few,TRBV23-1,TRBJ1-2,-,CASSQRESSTREDYGYTF,TGCGCCAGCAGTCAAAGGGAGAGCAGCACCCGTGAGGACTATGGCTACACCTTC
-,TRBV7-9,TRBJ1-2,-,CASSPRDVGGIYGYTF,TGTGCCAGCAGCCCCCGGGACGTCGGGGGGATCTATGGCTACACCTTC
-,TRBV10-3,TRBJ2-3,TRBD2,CAIRAAGGTDTQYF,TGTGCCATCAGGGCAGCGGGAGGGACAGATACGCAGTATTTT
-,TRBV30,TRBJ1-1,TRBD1,CAWRRQGLNTEAFF,TGTGCCTGGAGACGACAGGGTTTGAACACTGAAGCTTTCTTT
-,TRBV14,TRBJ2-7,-,CASSPFGAEQYF,TGTGCCAGCAGCCCCTTCGGGGCCGAGCAGTACTTC
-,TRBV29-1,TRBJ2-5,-,CSVDGGVVETQYF,TGCAGCGTTGACGGAGGGGTAGTTGAGACCCAGTACTTC
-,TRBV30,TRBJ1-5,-,CAWSGPLQGNQPQHF,TGTGCCTGGAGTGGGCCTCTTCAGGGCAATCAGCCCCAGCATTTT
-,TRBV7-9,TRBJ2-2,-,CASSETGDTGELFF,TGTGCCAGCAGCGAAACCGGGGACACCGGGGAGCTGTTTTTT
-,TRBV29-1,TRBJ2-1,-,CSSSGLSSSEQFF,TGCAGCTCTTCGGGACTTTCTTCAAGTGAGCAGTTCTTC